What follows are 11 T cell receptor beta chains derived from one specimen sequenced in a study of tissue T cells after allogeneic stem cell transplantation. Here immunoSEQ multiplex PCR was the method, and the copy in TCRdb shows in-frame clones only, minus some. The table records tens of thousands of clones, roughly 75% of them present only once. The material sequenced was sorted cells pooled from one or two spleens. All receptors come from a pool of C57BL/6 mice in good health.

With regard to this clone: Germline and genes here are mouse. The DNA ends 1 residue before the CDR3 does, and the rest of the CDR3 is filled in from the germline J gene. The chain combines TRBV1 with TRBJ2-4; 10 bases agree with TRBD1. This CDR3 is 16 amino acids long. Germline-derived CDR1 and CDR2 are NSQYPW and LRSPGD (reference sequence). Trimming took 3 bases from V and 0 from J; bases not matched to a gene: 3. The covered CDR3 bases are TGCACCTGCAGTGCCCGGGACAGGGGAAGTCAAAACACCTTGTAC. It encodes CTCSARDRGSQNTLY. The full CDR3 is CTCSARDRGSQNTLYF.

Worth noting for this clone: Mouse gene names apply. The DNA read from the CDR3 is TGTGCTAGCAGTTCAGGGGGCGGCACAGAAGTCTTC. Encoded protein: CASSSGGGTEVF. The entire CDR3 reads CASSSGGGTEVFF. The chain links TRBV29 to TRBJ1-1; TRBD1 matches 8 bases. The read is 1 residue too short to cover the CDR3 end, so that end is filled in from the germline J gene. The CDR3 length is 13 residues. CDR1 and CDR2 (germline): MSHET, SYDVDS. The junction had 2 bases not matched to a gene; V was cut back by 4 bases and J by 4 bases.

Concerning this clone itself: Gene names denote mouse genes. CDR3: CASSRQGPNQAPLF. The part of the CDR3 DNA that was read is TGTGCCAGCAGCCGACAGGGGCCCAACCAGGCTCCGCTT. The chain joins TRBV2 to TRBJ1-5; TRBD1 matches at 8 bases. The observed sequence ends 1 residue before the CDR3 terminus, with the missing tail filled in from the germline J gene. V dropped 4 bases and J dropped 3; count of bases not matched to a gene: 2. The CDR3 has 14 residues. The germline CDR1 and CDR2 sequences are LGHNA and YSYQKL.

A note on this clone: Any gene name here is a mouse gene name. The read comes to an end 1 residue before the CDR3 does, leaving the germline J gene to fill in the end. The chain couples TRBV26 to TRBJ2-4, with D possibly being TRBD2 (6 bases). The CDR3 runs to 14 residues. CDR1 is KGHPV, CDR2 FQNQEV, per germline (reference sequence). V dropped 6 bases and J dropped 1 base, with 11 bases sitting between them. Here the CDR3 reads CASRGGEGQNTLYF. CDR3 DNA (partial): TGTGCCAGCAGGGGGGGAGAGGGTCAAAACACCTTGTAC. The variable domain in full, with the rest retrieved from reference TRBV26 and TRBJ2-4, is NSKVIQTPRYLVKGQGQKAKMRCIPEKGHPVVFWYQQNKNNEFKFLINFQNQEVLQQIDMTEKRFSAECPSNSPCSLEIQSSEAGDSALYLCASRGGEGQNTLYFGAGTRLSVL.

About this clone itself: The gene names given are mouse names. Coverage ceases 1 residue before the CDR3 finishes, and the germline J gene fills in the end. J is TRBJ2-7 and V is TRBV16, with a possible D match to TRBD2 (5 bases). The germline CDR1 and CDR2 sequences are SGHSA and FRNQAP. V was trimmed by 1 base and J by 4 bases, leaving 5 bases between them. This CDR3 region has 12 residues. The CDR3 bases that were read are TGTGCAAGCAGCTTAGGACTGTATGAACAGTAC. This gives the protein CASSLGLYEQY. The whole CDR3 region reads CASSLGLYEQYF.

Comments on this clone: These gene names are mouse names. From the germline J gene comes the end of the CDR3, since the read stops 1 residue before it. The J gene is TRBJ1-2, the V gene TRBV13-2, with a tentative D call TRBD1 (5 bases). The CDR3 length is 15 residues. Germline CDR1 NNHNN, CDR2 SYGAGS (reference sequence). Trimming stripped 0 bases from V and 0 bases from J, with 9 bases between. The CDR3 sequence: CASGDEAGTNSDYTF. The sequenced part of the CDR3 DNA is TGTGCCAGCGGTGATGAAGCAGGGACAAACTCCGACTACACC.

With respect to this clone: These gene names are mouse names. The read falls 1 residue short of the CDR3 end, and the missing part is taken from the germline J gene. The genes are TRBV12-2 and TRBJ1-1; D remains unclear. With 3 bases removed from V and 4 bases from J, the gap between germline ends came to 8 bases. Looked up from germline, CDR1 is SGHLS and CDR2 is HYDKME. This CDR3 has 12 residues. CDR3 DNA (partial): TGTGCCAGCTCTTACGTTGGCACAGAAGTCTTC. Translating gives CASSYVGTEVF. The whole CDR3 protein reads CASSYVGTEVFF. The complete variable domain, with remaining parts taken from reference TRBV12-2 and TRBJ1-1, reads NSGVVQSPRYIIKGKGERSILKCIPISGHLSVAWYQQTQGQELKFFIQHYDKMERDKGNLPSRFSVQQFDDYHSEMNMSALELEDSAVYFCASSYVGTEVFFGKGTRLTVV.

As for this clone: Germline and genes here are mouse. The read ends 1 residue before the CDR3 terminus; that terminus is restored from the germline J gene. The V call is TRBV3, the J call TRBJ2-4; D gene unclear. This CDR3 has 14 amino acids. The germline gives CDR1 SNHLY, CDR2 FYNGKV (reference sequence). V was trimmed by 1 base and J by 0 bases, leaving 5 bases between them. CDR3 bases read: TGTGCCAGCAGCTTAGGGCCTAGTCAAAACACCTTGTAC. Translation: CASSLGPSQNTLY. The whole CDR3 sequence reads CASSLGPSQNTLYF.

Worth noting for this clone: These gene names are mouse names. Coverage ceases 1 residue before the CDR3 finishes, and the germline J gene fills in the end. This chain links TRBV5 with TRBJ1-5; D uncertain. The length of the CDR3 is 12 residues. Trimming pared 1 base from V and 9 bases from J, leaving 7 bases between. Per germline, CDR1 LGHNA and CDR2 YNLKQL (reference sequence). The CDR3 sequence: CASSQGRRAPLF. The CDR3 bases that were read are TGTGCCAGCAGCCAAGGCCGGAGGGCTCCGCTT.

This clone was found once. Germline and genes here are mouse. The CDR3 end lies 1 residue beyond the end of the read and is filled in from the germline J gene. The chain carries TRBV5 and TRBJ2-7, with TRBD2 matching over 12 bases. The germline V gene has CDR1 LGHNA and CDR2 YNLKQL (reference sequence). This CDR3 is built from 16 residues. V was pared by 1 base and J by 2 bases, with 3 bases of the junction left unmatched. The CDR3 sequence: CASSQGTGGGTYEQYF. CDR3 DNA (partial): TGTGCCAGCAGCCAAGGGACTGGGGGGGGGACCTATGAACAGTAC.

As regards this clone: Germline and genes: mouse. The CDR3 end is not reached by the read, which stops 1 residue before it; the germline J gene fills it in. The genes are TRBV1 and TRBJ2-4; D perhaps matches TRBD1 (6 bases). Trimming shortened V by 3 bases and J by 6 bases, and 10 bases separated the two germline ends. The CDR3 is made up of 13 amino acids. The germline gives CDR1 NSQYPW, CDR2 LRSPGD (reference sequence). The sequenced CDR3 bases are TGCACCTGCAGTGCTCAGGGGTGGAACACCTTGTAC. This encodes CTCSAQGWNTLY. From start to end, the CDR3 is CTCSAQGWNTLYF.